One sample yielded the 24 T cell receptor beta chains listed below, sequenced in a study of graft-versus-host responses after intestinal transplantation. TCRdb's table, derived via immunoSEQ multiplex PCR, lists solely in-frame clones and lacks some. The repertoire holds tens of thousands of clones, with approximately 90% as singletons. The antigens of these receptors remain unknown. The sequenced sample was unstimulated CD4+ T cells sorted from spleen or lymph node cells, obtained before transplant. These receptors came from a human donor who was the organ donor for an intestinal transplant.

This chain connects TRBV19 to TRBJ2-7; TRBD1 aligns across 7 bases. This CDR3 is built from 14 residues. Germline-derived CDR1 and CDR2 are LNHDA and SQIVND (reference sequence). V was clipped by 4 bases and J by 0 bases; unmatched bases: 3. Here the CDR3 DNA reads TGTGCCAGTAGTAACCGACAGGGCTCCTACGAGCAGTACTTC. Translation gives CASSNRQGSYEQYF.

The V gene is TRBV5-1, the J gene TRBJ1-2, with 10 bases aligning to TRBD1. Germline V lookup: CDR1 SGHRS, CDR2 YFSETQ. The length of the CDR3 is 14 residues. The J segment lost 2 bases and the V segment lost 4 bases, leaving 2 bases of the junction unmatched. The CDR3 DNA follows: TGCGCCAGCAGCATGGGACAGGGGAACTATGGCTACACCTTC. Amino acid sequence: CASSMGQGNYGYTF.

This clone was detected only once. The chain joins TRBV4-1 to TRBJ2-5; 8 bases align to TRBD1. The CDR3 consists of 15 residues. V trimming: 3 bases; J trimming: 4 bases; junction bases outside the gene matches: 7. Germline values: CDR1 MGHRA, CDR2 YSYEKL. This CDR3 reads CASSHTGQGLETQYF. The CDR3 DNA follows: TGCGCCAGCAGCCATACCGGACAGGGTCTAGAGACCCAGTACTTC.

This chain uses TRBV11-2 with TRBJ2-7, with D possibly TRBD2 on 5 matching bases. Trimming stripped 1 base from V and 6 bases from J, with 10 bases between. This CDR3 comprises 13 residues. Germline V lookup: CDR1 SGHAT, CDR2 FQNNGV. In DNA, the CDR3 is TGTGCCAGCAGCTTAGTATGGAGGTTCGAGCAGTACTTC. Translation: CASSLVWRFEQYF.

This rearrangement joins TRBV28 to TRBJ2-7, with 8 bases that match TRBD2. Germline CDR1 MDHEN, CDR2 SYDVKM. The CDR3 runs 14 residues. J gave up 5 bases and V 4 bases, and 7 bases lay outside the gene matches. The CDR3, as DNA: TGTGCCAGCAGTTGGACGGGAGGGCCAGACGAGCAGTACTTC. Amino acid sequence: CASSWTGGPDEQYF.

This CDR3 is CASSVIEGGREKLFF. CDR3 in DNA: TGCGCCAGCAGCGTAATAGAAGGGGGACGGGAAAAACTGTTTTTT. This sequence joins TRBV5-1 and TRBJ1-4; possible D gene TRBD1, 6 bases. The ends were cut back, 4 bases at V and 8 bases at J, with 18 bases in the middle. Looked up from germline, CDR1 is SGHRS and CDR2 is YFSETQ. There are 15 residues in the CDR3.

The CDR3 sequence: CSARQGTGYTF. The CDR3 coding sequence is TGCAGTGCTAGACAGGGGACCGGCTACACCTTC. The chain links TRBV20-1 to TRBJ1-2, with D maybe TRBD1 (6 bases). Germline CDR1 reads DFQATT; CDR2 reads SNEGSKA (reference sequence). The CDR3 covers 11 residues. Trimming cost V 2 bases and J 8 bases, with 9 bases left between them.

The V and J genes are TRBV7-9 and TRBJ2-7; TRBD1 matches 9 bases. Germline assignment: CDR1 SEHNR and CDR2 FQNEAQ (reference sequence). Germline trimming cut 7 bases from V and 5 bases from J; bases unmatched to any gene: 9. This CDR3 has 14 amino acids. The CDR3 sequence is CASTRWDRDNEQYF. Written as DNA, the CDR3 is TGTGCCAGCACCCGGTGGGACAGGGATAACGAGCAGTACTTC.

This clone was counted only a few times. At one end the junction does not follow the germline gene, possibly because of a read error. The V and J genes are TRBV30 and TRBJ1-1, with 7 positions matching TRBD1. Germline V gene data show CDR1 as GTSNPN and CDR2 as SVGIG (reference sequence). This CDR3 region has 10 residues. The CDR3 region is CAGRGQEAFF. CDR3 in DNA: TGTGCCGGGAGGGGGCAGGAAGCTTTCTTT.

This clone was counted a single time. The chain uses TRBV5-1 and TRBJ2-5; D perhaps matches TRBD2 (6 bases). Deletions cut 4 bases from V and 1 base from J, with 14 bases between. The CDR3 loop spans 15 amino acids. The germline V gene encodes CDR1 SGHRS and CDR2 YFSETQ. The CDR3 reads CASSPVVAVQETQYF. CDR3 nucleotide sequence: TGCGCCAGCAGCCCGGTGGTAGCGGTCCAAGAGACCCAGTACTTC.

The rearrangement uses TRBV15 and TRBJ2-1; 12 bases map to TRBD2. V lost 5 bases, J lost 7 bases, and 9 bases stayed unmatched. This CDR3 spans 16 amino acids. Looked up from germline, CDR1 is LNHNV and CDR2 is YYDKDF (reference sequence). CDR3 loop: CATSGRLAGANNEQFF. The CDR3 coding sequence is TGTGCCACCAGCGGGAGACTAGCGGGAGCCAATAATGAGCAGTTCTTC.

The rearrangement uses TRBV4-1 and TRBJ1-2; TRBD1 aligns across 8 bases. Germline loops: CDR1 MGHRA, CDR2 YSYEKL. This CDR3 spans 14 amino acids. Germline trimming cut 6 bases from V and 5 bases from J; bases unmatched to any gene: 8. The chain's CDR3 is CASRVQTGVYGYTF. The CDR3 nucleotides are TGCGCCAGCAGGGTGCAGACAGGGGTTTATGGCTACACCTTC.

The V and J genes are TRBV20-1 and TRBJ2-5; D gene unclear. This CDR3 comprises 11 residues. Trimming left V 6 bases short and J 2 bases short, with 7 bases between. CDR1 and CDR2 (germline): DFQATT, SNEGSKA (reference sequence). The CDR3 DNA sequence: TGCAGTGCCCTGACTCAAGAGACCCAGTACTTC. This sequence encodes CSALTQETQYF.

This clone was detected once. The rearrangement links TRBV29-1 to TRBJ1-3; D perhaps matches TRBD1 (6 bases). V was cut by 7 bases and J by 6 bases, with 13 bases left in between. The CDR3 length is 12 residues. From germline, CDR1 is SQVTM and CDR2 ANQGSEA. DNA of the CDR3: TGCAGCGGTACAGGGCTGCAAAACACCATATATTTT. Residues: CSGTGLQNTIYF.

CDR3 residues: CASSQVSGPWQGVSEQYF. The CDR3 nucleotides read TGTGCCAGCAGCCAAGTAAGTGGCCCGTGGCAGGGGGTGAGCGAGCAGTACTTC. The V gene is TRBV14, the J gene TRBJ2-7; 7 bases agree with TRBD1. CDR1 SGHDN and CDR2 FVKESK come from the germline V gene. Trimming cost V 1 base and J 6 bases; bases outside gene matches: 18. The CDR3 spans 18 residues.

This chain links TRBV14 with TRBJ1-1; D uncertain. In germline, CDR1 is SGHDN, CDR2 FVKESK. V was clipped by 1 base and J by 4 bases, with 4 bases between them. The CDR3 is 12 amino acids. The CDR3 loop is CASSQVSTEAFF. CDR3 DNA sequence: TGTGCCAGCAGCCAAGTTAGCACTGAAGCTTTCTTT.

V is TRBV10-3 and J is TRBJ1-3; no clear D gene. The V gene lost 6 bases and the J gene lost 2 bases, with 11 bases spanning the gap. The CDR3 extends over 14 amino acids. CDR1 is ENHRY, CDR2 SYGVKD, per germline. The CDR3 DNA sequence: TGTGCCATCAGACGGAGTGAACCTGGAAACACCATATATTTT. Protein: CAIRRSEPGNTIYF.

This chain connects TRBV6-6 to TRBJ1-2; 7 bases fit TRBD1. Germline V lookup: CDR1 MNHNY, CDR2 SVGAGI (reference sequence). Germline trimming cut 5 bases from V and 7 bases from J; bases unmatched to any gene: 7. The CDR3 is 13 amino acids. The CDR3 DNA reads TGTGCCAGCAGTCGACAGGGTTCAAGTGGCTACACCTTC. Translating gives CASSRQGSSGYTF.

This clone was observed once. This chain links TRBV10-3 with TRBJ1-2, with 7 bases identical to TRBD1. CDR3 length equals 13 residues. Germline loops: CDR1 ENHRY, CDR2 SYGVKD. Trimming took 0 bases from V and 8 from J; bases not matched to a gene: 3. CDR3 bases: TGTGCCATCAGTGAGTCAACAGGGGTAGGCTACACCTTC. Protein product: CAISESTGVGYTF.

This chain uses TRBV10-2 with TRBJ2-2; perhaps TRBD2 as D (5 bases). This CDR3 contains 16 residues. With 6 bases removed from V and 6 bases from J, the gap between germline ends came to 20 bases. CDR1 WSHSY and CDR2 SAAADI come from the germline V gene. The CDR3 DNA reads TGCGCCAGCAGCCTTTTTCAAGTAGCGTATTCCGGGGAGCTGTTTTTT. It yields the protein CASSLFQVAYSGELFF.

The rearrangement joins TRBV9 to TRBJ1-2; D call uncertain. Trimming took off 4 bases at V and 5 bases at J, with 12 bases between the two ends. This CDR3 has 13 amino acids. The germline V gene encodes CDR1 SGDLS and CDR2 YYNGEE. The CDR3 sequence: CASSPRGGYGYTF. As DNA, the CDR3 is TGTGCCAGCAGCCCCCGCGGCGGTTATGGCTACACCTTC.

The chain carries TRBV27 and TRBJ1-2, with 7 bases matching TRBD1. The CDR3 extends over 14 amino acids. V dropped 6 bases and J dropped 2; count of bases not matched to a gene: 6. Germline CDR1 MNHEY, CDR2 SMNVEV (reference sequence). The CDR3 is CASRRTGENYGYTF. The CDR3 coding sequence is TGTGCCAGCAGGCGCACAGGGGAGAACTATGGCTACACCTTC.

This chain connects TRBV6-1 to TRBJ2-1, with a tentative D call TRBD1 (6 bases). V lost 2 bases, J lost 4 bases, and 9 bases lay in between. Germline V gives CDR1 MNHNS, CDR2 SASEGT. The CDR3 sequence is 14 residues long. The CDR3: CASSEPQGYNEQFF. The DNA of the CDR3 is TGTGCCAGCAGTGAACCCCAGGGGTACAATGAGCAGTTCTTC.

The V call is TRBV2, the J call TRBJ2-5; TRBD2 might be the D (6 bases). CDR3 length: 15 residues. Germline V CDR1 and CDR2: SNHLY, FYNNEI. V lost 2 bases and J 4 bases, leaving 14 bases between the germline ends. The CDR3 DNA reads TGTGCCAGCAGTGAACGGAGGGTGAGGGGAGAGACCCAGTACTTC. This codes for CASSERRVRGETQYF.